This entry concerns a single T cell receptor (beta chain). The sample is drawn from a study of blood T cell repertoires in COVID-19. The overall study: Sources were T cells, B-cell-depleted T cells, or PBMCs; the material itself was cDNA or gDNA.

In the source study's methods: It was from reference gene primer amplification that nucleated cell counts were estimated. Clones were read by immunoSEQ multiplex PCR, and TCRdb kept only the in-frame ones, dropping some. V and J calls plus clone size are reproduced from that table; the DNA served to infer D and trimming. The sample has roughly 180,000 clones; approximately 88% are singletons. Participants were placed into cohorts based on the clinical history they reported. This TCR was sampled from a woman aged 60-75 years who had recovered from COVID-19. The specimen sequenced was PBMCs or T cells enriched from blood (not recorded which).

The CDR3 protein is CASSLQGYEQYF. DNA of the CDR3: TGTGCCAGCAGCCTACAGGGCTACGAGCAGTACTTC. The chain carries TRBV5-6 and TRBJ2-7; possible D gene TRBD1, 6 bases. Germline-derived CDR1 and CDR2 are SGHDT and YYEEEE. V was clipped by 4 bases and J by 3 bases, with 8 bases between them. This CDR3 region has 12 residues.